The 3 T cell receptor beta chains listed next were all sequenced from one sample in a study of breast tumors, draining lymph nodes, adjacent tissues. MiXCR was run by TCRdb on the multiplex PCR reads, yielding one entry per CDR3 protein. The table lists around 130,000 distinct CDR3 sequences, 21% of them singletons. Breast cancer patients provided tissue from their axillary draining lymph nodes. The specimen sequenced was axillary lymph node tissue. Every receptor here comes from a female donor with breast cancer. Some clones in this sample may be carry-over from other donors' samples.

This clonotype was counted at least ten times. The junction shows a germline mismatch at one end, possibly a read error. V and J are TRBV5-1 and TRBJ1-5; 9 positions agree with TRBD1. The CDR3 length is 15 residues. CDR1 SGHRS and CDR2 YFSETQ come from the germline V gene. The CDR3 coding sequence is TGCGCCAGCAGGTTGGGACAGGGTAGCAATCAGCCCCAGCATTTT. This gives the protein CASRLGQGSNQPQHF.

The V and J genes are TRBV3-1 and TRBJ1-1; D is undetermined. CDR1 is LGHDT, CDR2 YNNKEL, per germline (reference sequence). V was clipped by 6 bases and J by 0 bases, with 11 bases between them. CDR3 size: 14 residues. In DNA, the CDR3 is TGTGCCAGCAGTCGTGCAGACCTGAACACTGAAGCTTTCTTT. The encoded protein is CASSRADLNTEAFF.

The sample holds many counts of this clonotype. The chain has TRBV11-2 and TRBJ2-7; 7 bases fit TRBD1. Germline V lookup: CDR1 SGHAT, CDR2 FQNNGV. CDR3 length: 14 residues. Unmatched junction bases numbered 7, after V lost 5 bases and J lost 3 bases. The CDR3 reads CASSQGGSFYEQYF. The CDR3 DNA is TGTGCCAGCAGCCAAGGGGGCTCGTTCTACGAGCAGTACTTC.